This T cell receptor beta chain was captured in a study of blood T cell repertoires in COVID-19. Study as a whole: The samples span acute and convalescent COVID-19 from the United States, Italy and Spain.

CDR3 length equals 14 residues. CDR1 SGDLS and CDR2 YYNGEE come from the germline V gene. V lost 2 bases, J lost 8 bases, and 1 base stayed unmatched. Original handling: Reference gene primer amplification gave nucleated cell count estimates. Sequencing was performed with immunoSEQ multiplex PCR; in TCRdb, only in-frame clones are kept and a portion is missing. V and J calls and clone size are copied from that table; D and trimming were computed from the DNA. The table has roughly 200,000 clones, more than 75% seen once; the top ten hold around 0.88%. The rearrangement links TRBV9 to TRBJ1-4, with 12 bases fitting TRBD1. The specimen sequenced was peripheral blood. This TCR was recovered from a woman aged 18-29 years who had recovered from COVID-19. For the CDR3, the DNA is TGTGCCAGCAGCGTTGGGACAGGGGGCGAAAAACTGTTTTTT. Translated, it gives CASSVGTGGEKLFF.